This T cell receptor beta chain is drawn from a study of T cells in Graves' hyperthyroidism and ophthalmopathy. Exclusion followed for patients with uncontrolled infection, other autoimmune disease, pregnancy or lactation. The germline V gene has CDR1 SQVTM and CDR2 ANQGSEA. With 6 bases clipped from V and 6 bases from J, the junction kept 10 bases outside the gene matches. The CDR3 covers 13 residues. Researchers amplified the TCR beta CDR3 regions from RNA transcripts. The HTBI primer set served for first-round RT-PCR of the TCR CDR3. TCRdb processed the multiplex PCR reads anew with MiXCR; each CDR3 protein has one entry. The table includes approximately 720,000 distinct CDR3 sequences, around a sixth detected once.

The sequencing sample was made of blood. The origin of this receptor is a woman between 50 and 59 years old with Graves' hyperthyroidism that later progressed to Graves' ophthalmopathy. This chain joins TRBV29-1 and TRBJ1-2, with 7 bases fitting TRBD1. The CDR3 spells CSVRQGGPNGYTF. In DNA form, the CDR3 reads TGCAGCGTCCGACAGGGAGGACCCAATGGCTACACCTTC.